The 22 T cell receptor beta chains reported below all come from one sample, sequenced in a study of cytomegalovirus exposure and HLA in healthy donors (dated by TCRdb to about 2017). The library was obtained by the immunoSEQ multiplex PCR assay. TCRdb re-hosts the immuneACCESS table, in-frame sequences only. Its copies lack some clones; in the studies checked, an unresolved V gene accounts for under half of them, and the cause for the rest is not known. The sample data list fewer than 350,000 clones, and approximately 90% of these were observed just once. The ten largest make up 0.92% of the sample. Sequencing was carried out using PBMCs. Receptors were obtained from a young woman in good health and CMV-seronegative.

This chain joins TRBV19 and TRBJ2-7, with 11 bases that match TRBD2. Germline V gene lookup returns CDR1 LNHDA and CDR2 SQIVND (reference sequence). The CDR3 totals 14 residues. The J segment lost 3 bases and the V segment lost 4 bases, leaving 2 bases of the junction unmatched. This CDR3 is CASSRTSGHYEQYF. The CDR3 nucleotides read TGTGCCAGTAGTAGGACTAGCGGGCACTACGAGCAGTACTTC. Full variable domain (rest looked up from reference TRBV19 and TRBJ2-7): DGGITQSPKYLFRKEGQNVTLSCEQNLNHDAMYWYRQDPGQGLRLIYYSQIVNDFQKGDIAEGYSVSREKKESFPLTVTSAQKNPTAFYLCASSRTSGHYEQYFGPGTRLTVT.

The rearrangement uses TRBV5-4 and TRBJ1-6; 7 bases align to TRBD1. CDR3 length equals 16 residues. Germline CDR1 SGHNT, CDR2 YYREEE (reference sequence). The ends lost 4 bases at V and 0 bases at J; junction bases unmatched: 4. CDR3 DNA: TGTGCCAGCAGCACTAGACAGGGCTCCTATAATTCACCCCTCCACTTT. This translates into CASSTRQGSYNSPLHF. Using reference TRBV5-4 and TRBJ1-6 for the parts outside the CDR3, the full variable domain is ETGVTQSPTHLIKTRGQQVTLRCSSQSGHNTVSWYQQALGQGPQFIFQYYREEENGRGNFPPRFSGLQFPNYSSELNVNALELDDSALYLCASSTRQGSYNSPLHFGNGTRLTVT.

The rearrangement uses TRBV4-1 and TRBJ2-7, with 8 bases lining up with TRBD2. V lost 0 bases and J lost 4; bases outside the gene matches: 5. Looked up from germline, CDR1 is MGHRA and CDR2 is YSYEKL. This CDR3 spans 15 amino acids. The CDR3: CASSQELASGYEQYF. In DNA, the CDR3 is TGCGCCAGCAGCCAAGAGTTGGCTAGCGGGTACGAGCAGTACTTC.

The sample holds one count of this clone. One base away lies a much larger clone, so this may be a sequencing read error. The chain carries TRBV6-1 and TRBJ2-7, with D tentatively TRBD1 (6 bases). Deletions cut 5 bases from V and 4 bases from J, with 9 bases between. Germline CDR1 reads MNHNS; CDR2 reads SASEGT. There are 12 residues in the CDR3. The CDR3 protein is CASSPQGYEQYF. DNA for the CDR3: TGTGCCAGCAGTCCACAGGGTTACGAGCAGTACTTC.

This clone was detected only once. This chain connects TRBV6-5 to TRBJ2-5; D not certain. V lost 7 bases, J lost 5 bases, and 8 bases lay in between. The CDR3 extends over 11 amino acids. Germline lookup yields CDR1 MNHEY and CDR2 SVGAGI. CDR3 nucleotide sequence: TGTGCCAGCAAGTTCGGGGAGACCCAGTACTTC. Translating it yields CASKFGETQYF.

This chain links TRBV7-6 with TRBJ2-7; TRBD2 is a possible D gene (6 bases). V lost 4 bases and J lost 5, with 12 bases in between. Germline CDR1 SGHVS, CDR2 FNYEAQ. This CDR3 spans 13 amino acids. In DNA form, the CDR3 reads TGTGCCAGCAGCTCCAACCCGGGGGACGAGCAGTACTTC. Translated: CASSSNPGDEQYF.

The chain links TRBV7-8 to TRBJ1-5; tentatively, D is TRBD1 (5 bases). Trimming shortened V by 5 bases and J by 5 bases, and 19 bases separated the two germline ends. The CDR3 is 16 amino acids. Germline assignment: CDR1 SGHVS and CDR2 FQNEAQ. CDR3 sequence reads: CASSPSRARTHQPQHF. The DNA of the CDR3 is TGTGCCAGCAGCCCCAGTCGGGCAAGGACACATCAGCCCCAGCATTTT.

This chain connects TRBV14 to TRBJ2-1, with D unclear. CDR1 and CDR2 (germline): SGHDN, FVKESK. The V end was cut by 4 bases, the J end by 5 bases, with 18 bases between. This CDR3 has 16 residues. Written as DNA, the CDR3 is TGTGCCAGCAGCCCCTCCGAGTCCTCGATCAACAATGAGCAGTTCTTC. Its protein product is CASSPSESSINNEQFF.

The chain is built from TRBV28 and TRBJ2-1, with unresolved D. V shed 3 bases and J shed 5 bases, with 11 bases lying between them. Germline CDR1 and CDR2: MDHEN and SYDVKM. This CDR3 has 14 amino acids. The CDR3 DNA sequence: TGTGCCAGCAGTTTTCGTCCGTCGGACAATGAGCAGTTCTTC. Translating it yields CASSFRPSDNEQFF. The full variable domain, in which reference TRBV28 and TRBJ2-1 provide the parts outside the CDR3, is DVKVTQSSRYLVKRTGEKVFLECVQDMDHENMFWYRQDPGLGLRLIYFSYDVKMKEKGDIPEGYSVSREKKERFSLILESASTNQTSMYLCASSFRPSDNEQFFGPGTRLTVL.

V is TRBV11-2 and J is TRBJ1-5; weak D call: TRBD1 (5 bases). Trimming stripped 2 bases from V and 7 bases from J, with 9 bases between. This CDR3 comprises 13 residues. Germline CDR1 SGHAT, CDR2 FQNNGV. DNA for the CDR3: TGTGCCAGCAGCTTATTCCAGGGCCAGCCCCAGCATTTT. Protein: CASSLFQGQPQHF.

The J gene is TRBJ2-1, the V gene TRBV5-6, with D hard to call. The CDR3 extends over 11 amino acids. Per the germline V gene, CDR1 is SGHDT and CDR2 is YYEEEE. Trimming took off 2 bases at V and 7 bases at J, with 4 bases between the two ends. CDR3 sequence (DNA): TGTGCCAGCAGCTTTATTAATGAGCAGTTCTTC. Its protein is CASSFINEQFF.

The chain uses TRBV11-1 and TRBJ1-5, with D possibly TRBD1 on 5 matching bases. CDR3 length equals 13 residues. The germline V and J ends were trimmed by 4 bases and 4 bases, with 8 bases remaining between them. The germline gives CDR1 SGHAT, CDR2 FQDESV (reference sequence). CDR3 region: CASSSTENQPQHF. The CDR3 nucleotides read TGTGCCAGCAGCTCGACAGAGAATCAGCCCCAGCATTTT.

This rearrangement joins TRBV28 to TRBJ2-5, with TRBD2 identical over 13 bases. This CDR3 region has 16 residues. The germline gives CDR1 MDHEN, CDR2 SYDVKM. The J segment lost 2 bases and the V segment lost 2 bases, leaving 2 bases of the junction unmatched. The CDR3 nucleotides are TGTGCCAGCAGTTTACCGGGACTAGCGGGACAAGAGACCCAGTACTTC. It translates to CASSLPGLAGQETQYF.

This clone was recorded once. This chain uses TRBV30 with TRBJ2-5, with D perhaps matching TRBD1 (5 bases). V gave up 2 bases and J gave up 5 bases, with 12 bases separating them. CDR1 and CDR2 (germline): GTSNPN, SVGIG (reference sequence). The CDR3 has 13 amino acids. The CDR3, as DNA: TGTGCCTGGAGTCCCGGACAAACGGAGACCCAGTACTTC. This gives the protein CAWSPGQTETQYF.

This chain's CDR3 is CAISQPSGPRPGELFF. The CDR3 nucleotides read TGTGCCATCAGCCAGCCTAGCGGGCCACGGCCCGGGGAGCTGTTTTTT. This chain joins TRBV10-3 and TRBJ2-2, with 8 bases identical to TRBD2. Losses at the gene ends were 6 bases for V and 6 bases for J; bases not matched to a gene: 12. Germline V gene sequence: CDR1 ENHRY, CDR2 SYGVKD. The CDR3 runs 16 residues.

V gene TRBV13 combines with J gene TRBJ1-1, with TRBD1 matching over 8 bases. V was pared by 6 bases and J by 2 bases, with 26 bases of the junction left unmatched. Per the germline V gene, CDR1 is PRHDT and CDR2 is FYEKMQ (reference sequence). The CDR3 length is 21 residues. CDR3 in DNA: TGTGCCAGCAGATTCCCCCCGGGACAGGTTTCTCTGGGGTCTTTTAACACTGAAGCTTTCTTT. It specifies CASRFPPGQVSLGSFNTEAFF.

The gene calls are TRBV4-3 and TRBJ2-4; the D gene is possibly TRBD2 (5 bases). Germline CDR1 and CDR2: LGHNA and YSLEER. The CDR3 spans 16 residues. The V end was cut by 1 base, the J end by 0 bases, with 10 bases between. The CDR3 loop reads CASSQVPGLAKNIQYF. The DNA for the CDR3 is TGCGCCAGCAGCCAAGTGCCGGGGTTAGCCAAAAACATTCAGTACTTC.

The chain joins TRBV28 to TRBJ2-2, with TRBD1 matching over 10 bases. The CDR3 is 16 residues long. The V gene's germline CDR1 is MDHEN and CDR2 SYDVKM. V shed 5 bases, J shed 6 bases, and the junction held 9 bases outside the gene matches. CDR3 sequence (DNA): TGTGCCAGCAGTCTCTTACCGGGACAGGGGCCCGGGGAGCTGTTTTTT. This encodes CASSLLPGQGPGELFF.

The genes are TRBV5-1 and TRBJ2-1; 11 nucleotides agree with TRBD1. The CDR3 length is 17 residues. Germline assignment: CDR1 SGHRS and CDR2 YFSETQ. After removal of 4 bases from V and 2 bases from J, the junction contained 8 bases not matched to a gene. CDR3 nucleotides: TGCGCCAGCAGCGAGGAGCGGACAGGGGGCCCCTACAATGAGCAGTTCTTC. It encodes CASSEERTGGPYNEQFF.

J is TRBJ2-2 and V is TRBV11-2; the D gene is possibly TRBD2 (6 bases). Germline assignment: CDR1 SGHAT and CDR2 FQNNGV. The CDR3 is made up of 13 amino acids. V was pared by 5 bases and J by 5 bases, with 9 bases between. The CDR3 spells CASSQRETGELFF. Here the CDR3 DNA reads TGTGCCAGCAGCCAACGGGAGACCGGGGAGCTGTTTTTT.

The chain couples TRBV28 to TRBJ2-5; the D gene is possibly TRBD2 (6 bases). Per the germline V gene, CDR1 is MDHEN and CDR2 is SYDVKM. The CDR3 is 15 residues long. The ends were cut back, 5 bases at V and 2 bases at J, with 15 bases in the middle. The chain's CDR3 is CASSRGTVFQETQYF. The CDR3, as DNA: TGTGCCAGCAGTCGCGGGACTGTATTTCAAGAGACCCAGTACTTC.

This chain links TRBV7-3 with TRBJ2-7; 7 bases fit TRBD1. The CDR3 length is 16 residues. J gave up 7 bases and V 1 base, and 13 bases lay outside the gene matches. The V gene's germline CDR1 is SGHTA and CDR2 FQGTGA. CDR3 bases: TGTGCCAGCAGCTTAAAAGGGGGCGGCCTGGTTGGGGAGCAGTACTTC. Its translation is CASSLKGGGLVGEQYF.